This entry lists 29 T cell receptor beta chains sequenced from one sample in a study of cytotoxic CD8 clonotypes in ibrutinib-treated CLL. Repertoires were generated with immunoSEQ multiplex PCR, while TCRdb's copy carries only in-frame clones and drops some. The sample contains more than 200,000 clones, less than 75% of which appear only once. The material was PBMCs, obtained after 24 months of ibrutinib treatment. All receptors come from a human donor with chronic lymphocytic leukemia.

The chain combines TRBV29-1 with TRBJ2-4; TRBD2 matches 10 bases. The CDR3 is 12 amino acids. Looked up from germline, CDR1 is SQVTM and CDR2 is ANQGSEA. The trim removed 7 bases at V and 6 bases at J, leaving 3 bases unmatched. DNA for the CDR3: TGCAGCGCCAGGACTAGCGGAAACATTCAGTACTTC. Its translation is CSARTSGNIQYF. Full variable domain (missing parts from reference TRBV29-1 and TRBJ2-4): SAVISQKPSRDICQRGTSLTIQCQVDSQVTMMFWYRQQPGQSLTLIATANQGSEATYESGFVIDKFPISRPNLTFSTLTVSNMSPEDSSIYLCSARTSGNIQYFGAGTRLSVL.

V usage is TRBV7-6 and J usage is TRBJ2-1; possibly TRBD1 or TRBD2 for D (6 bases each). This CDR3 is built from 12 residues. The germline V gene has CDR1 SGHVS and CDR2 FNYEAQ. V was pared by 4 bases and J by 9 bases, with 10 bases between. CDR3 coding DNA: TGTGCCAGCAGCTCTGGAGGGGGTGAGCAGTTCTTC. This gives the protein CASSSGGGEQFF.

V usage is TRBV6-1 and J usage is TRBJ1-2, with D possibly TRBD1 on 5 matching bases. CDR1 is MNHNS, CDR2 SASEGT, per germline. The length of the CDR3 is 15 residues. The V and J ends lost 3 bases and 5 bases respectively, with 16 bases between them. CDR3 bases: TGTGCCAGCAGTGATAAGAACACGGGGCTTTATGGCTACACCTTC. The encoded protein is CASSDKNTGLYGYTF.

This rearrangement joins TRBV28 to TRBJ1-5; 9 bases agree with TRBD1. Germline V gene data show CDR1 as MDHEN and CDR2 as SYDVKM. Unmatched junction bases numbered 7, after V lost 3 bases and J lost 1 base. There are 17 residues in the CDR3. The CDR3 nucleotides are TGTGCCAGCAGTTTTATATGGACAGGGGTGAGCAATCAGCCCCAGCATTTT. Its translation is CASSFIWTGVSNQPQHF.

This rearrangement joins TRBV9 to TRBJ2-7; D is unresolved. Trimming pared 5 bases from V and 3 bases from J, leaving 18 bases between. This CDR3 is built from 15 residues. Germline-derived CDR1 and CDR2 are SGDLS and YYNGEE. In DNA, the CDR3 is TGTGCCAGCAGTCTACAAGGCGTCCCTAACTACGAGCAGTACTTC. Protein: CASSLQGVPNYEQYF.

This clone has more than one count but fewer than ten. The gene calls are TRBV28 and TRBJ2-3, with 8 bases lining up with TRBD2. The CDR3 totals 16 residues. Germline V gene sequence: CDR1 MDHEN, CDR2 SYDVKM. Trimming at V came to 1 base and at J to 3 bases, leaving 6 bases not matched to a gene. DNA of the CDR3: TGTGCCAGCAGTTTATACCCCAGCGGGAGAACAGATACGCAGTATTTT. Amino acids: CASSLYPSGRTDTQYF.

This chain connects TRBV19 to TRBJ2-7, with D possibly matching TRBD2 (5 bases). CDR1 is LNHDA, CDR2 SQIVND, per germline (reference sequence). The CDR3 is 13 residues long. The V end lost 9 bases, the J end lost 5 bases, and 17 bases lay between the germline ends. Here the CDR3 reads CASLRLSFDEQYF. The CDR3 DNA reads as TGTGCCAGCCTCAGACTATCCTTCGACGAGCAGTACTTC.

V usage is TRBV11-2 and J usage is TRBJ2-7; 7 bases agree with TRBD1. The CDR3 is made up of 15 amino acids. Unmatched junction bases numbered 11, after V lost 6 bases and J lost 3 bases. The V gene's germline CDR1 is SGHAT and CDR2 FQNNGV. The CDR3 here is CASSFTRAGGYEQYF. CDR3 nucleotide sequence: TGTGCCAGCAGTTTTACCCGGGCAGGGGGCTACGAGCAGTACTTC.

The chain has TRBV2 and TRBJ2-5, with D unclear. Germline V CDR1 and CDR2: SNHLY, FYNNEI. The CDR3 is 12 residues long. Deletions cut 10 bases from V and 2 bases from J, with 11 bases between. The CDR3 DNA sequence: TGTGCCACTCCCGGCGCTCAAGAGACCCAGTACTTC. This codes for CATPGAQETQYF.

J is TRBJ2-5 and V is TRBV10-1; 9 nucleotides line up with TRBD2. Trimming took 6 bases from V and 6 from J; bases not matched to a gene: 8. The length of the CDR3 is 14 residues. Germline V lookup: CDR1 WNHNN, CDR2 SYGVQD (reference sequence). CDR3 sequence: CASSSGLAQKTQYF. The CDR3 DNA reads TGCGCCAGCAGCTCGGGACTAGCTCAAAAGACCCAGTACTTC.

The rearrangement links TRBV5-1 to TRBJ2-5, with 11 nucleotides matching TRBD1. V was clipped by 5 bases and J by 5 bases; unmatched bases: 8. The CDR3 extends over 15 amino acids. Germline values: CDR1 SGHRS, CDR2 YFSETQ. The CDR3 loop reads CASSFGQGASETQYF. In DNA, the CDR3 is TGCGCCAGCAGTTTCGGACAGGGGGCTTCGGAGACCCAGTACTTC.

The chain employs TRBV6-5 and TRBJ2-1, with TRBD2 matching 10 bases. The CDR3 is 15 residues long. Germline CDR1 reads MNHEY; CDR2 reads SVGAGI. After removal of 8 bases from V and 6 bases from J, the junction contained 10 bases not matched to a gene. The CDR3 bases are TGTGCCAGCCGTCCGGGAGCGGGAGGGCGCAATGAGCAGTTCTTC. Encoded protein: CASRPGAGGRNEQFF.

The CDR3 protein is CASCSLTNQETQYF. The CDR3 nucleotides are TGTGCCAGCTGTTCCCTTACTAACCAAGAGACCCAGTACTTC. This chain links TRBV27 with TRBJ2-5; D ambiguous. CDR1 is MNHEY, CDR2 SMNVEV, per germline (reference sequence). The CDR3 totals 14 residues. Trimming removed 8 bases at V and 0 bases at J, with 13 bases between.

The chain carries TRBV7-2 and TRBJ2-3; D is undetermined. CDR1 is SGHTA, CDR2 FQGNSA, per germline. This CDR3 has 13 residues. V was shortened by 0 bases and J by 2 bases, with 3 bases between the two germline ends. The CDR3 sequence: CASSLAITDTQYF. CDR3 sequence (DNA): TGTGCCAGCAGCTTAGCGATCACAGATACGCAGTATTTT.

The CDR3 reads CASSSPTSREQFF. The CDR3 nucleotides are TGCGCCAGCAGCTCCCCGACGTCTCGCGAGCAGTTCTTC. This sequence joins TRBV5-1 and TRBJ2-1; D gene uncertain. Germline V lookup: CDR1 SGHRS, CDR2 YFSETQ. Trimming shortened V by 3 bases and J by 10 bases, and 14 bases separated the two germline ends. The CDR3 has 13 amino acids.

The chain employs TRBV7-9 and TRBJ2-7; no clear D gene. Germline CDR1 reads SEHNR; CDR2 reads FQNEAQ (reference sequence). CDR3 length equals 13 residues. The ends were cut back, 0 bases at V and 4 bases at J, with 7 bases in the middle. CDR3 amino acids: CASSLADGYEQYF. In DNA, the CDR3 is TGTGCCAGCAGCTTAGCCGACGGATACGAGCAGTACTTC.

J is TRBJ2-2 and V is TRBV7-9; D ambiguous. V lost 2 bases, J lost 4 bases, and 11 bases lay in between. Germline V lookup: CDR1 SEHNR, CDR2 FQNEAQ (reference sequence). CDR3 length equals 15 residues. CDR3 loop: CASSLFSPTTGELFF. Written as DNA, the CDR3 is TGTGCCAGCAGCTTATTCTCCCCTACCACCGGGGAGCTGTTTTTT.

The chain uses TRBV11-2 and TRBJ2-3, with 10 bases aligning to TRBD2. With 1 base clipped from V and 6 bases from J, the junction kept 7 bases outside the gene matches. Germline V CDR1 and CDR2: SGHAT, FQNNGV. The CDR3 has 16 residues. CDR3 bases: TGTGCCAGCAGCTTAGCGGGAGCGGGAGGGCGTGATACGCAGTATTTT. It is translated as CASSLAGAGGRDTQYF.

The chain combines TRBV21-1 with TRBJ1-2. TRBV21-1 is an annotated pseudogene. The CDR3 runs to 15 residues. The CDR3 sequence: CASSKAWVVTYGYTF. The CDR3 bases are TGTGCCAGCAGCAAAGCCTGGGTCGTCACTTACGGCTACACCTTC.

The chain carries TRBV9 and TRBJ1-4, with a possible D match to TRBD1 (5 bases). Germline V gene data show CDR1 as SGDLS and CDR2 as YYNGEE. The CDR3 runs to 15 residues. Trimming pared 4 bases from V and 3 bases from J, leaving 13 bases between. CDR3 protein: CASSRWGTANEKLFF. CDR3 DNA: TGTGCCAGCAGCCGCTGGGGGACGGCTAATGAAAAACTGTTTTTT.

The chain carries TRBV7-2 and TRBJ1-5; the D gene is possibly TRBD1 (5 bases). Trimming took 3 bases from V and 6 from J, leaving 15 bases between them. Per the germline V gene, CDR1 is SGHTA and CDR2 is FQGNSA. The CDR3 contains 15 residues. The CDR3 loop reads CASSLSGAGSQPQHF. In DNA, the CDR3 is TGTGCCAGCAGCTTGTCAGGCGCAGGGAGTCAGCCCCAGCATTTT.

The chain carries TRBV15 and TRBJ1-5; D unclear. Germline V gene lookup returns CDR1 LNHNV and CDR2 YYDKDF (reference sequence). V lost 3 bases, J lost 6 bases, and 9 bases lay in between. The CDR3 consists of 13 residues. The CDR3 reads CATSSPTTQPQHF. DNA of the CDR3: TGTGCCACCAGCAGTCCCACCACTCAGCCCCAGCATTTT. Drawing the rest from reference TRBV15 and TRBJ1-5, the complete variable domain is DAMVIQNPRYQVTQFGKPVTLSCSQTLNHNVMYWYQQKSSQAPKLLFHYYDKDFNNEADTPDNFQSRRPNTSFCFLDIRSPGLGDTAMYLCATSSPTTQPQHFGDGTRLSIL.

Turning to this clone: One junction end disagrees with the germline gene, perhaps due to a read error. The chain uses TRBV7-2 and TRBJ2-7, with 11 bases that match TRBD2. Germline V CDR1 and CDR2: SGHTA, FQGNSA. There are 14 residues in the CDR3. CDR3: CASSLGLAGSWVDF. CDR3 nucleotide sequence: TGTGCCAGCAGCTTAGGACTAGCGGGATCATGGGTGGACTTC.

The genes are TRBV11-1 and TRBJ1-1, with D possibly matching TRBD1 (5 bases). Germline V gives CDR1 SGHAT, CDR2 FQDESV (reference sequence). V lost 5 bases and J lost 3, with 13 bases in between. The CDR3 contains 14 residues. CDR3 nucleotides: TGTGCCAGCAGCGTCAGGGAGGCGGACACTGAAGCTTTCTTT. Its translation: CASSVREADTEAFF.

This rearrangement joins TRBV6-5 to TRBJ1-1; TRBD1 matches at 9 bases. CDR3 length: 14 amino acids. After removal of 9 bases from V and 7 bases from J, the junction contained 12 bases not matched to a gene. Germline V gene sequence: CDR1 MNHEY, CDR2 SVGAGI. CDR3 residues: CASAGTGLSGEAFF. CDR3 DNA sequence: TGTGCCAGTGCCGGGACAGGGTTATCTGGTGAAGCTTTCTTT.

A few counts support this clone. This chain connects TRBV29-1 to TRBJ2-3, with TRBD1 identical over 9 bases. Germline CDR1 SQVTM, CDR2 ANQGSEA. V lost 6 bases and J lost 3; bases outside the gene matches: 4. The CDR3 sequence is 13 residues long. The DNA of the CDR3 is TGCAGCGTCCCGGACAGGGGTACAGATACGCAGTATTTT. Its protein is CSVPDRGTDTQYF.

The gene calls are TRBV6-6 and TRBJ1-1, with D perhaps TRBD1 (5 bases). The CDR3 runs 13 residues. Trimming left V 6 bases short and J 5 bases short, with 13 bases between. From germline, CDR1 is MNHNY and CDR2 SVGAGI (reference sequence). The CDR3 region is CASRLGLTTEAFF. CDR3 coding DNA: TGTGCCAGCAGGTTGGGGCTTACAACTGAAGCTTTCTTT.

The chain couples TRBV7-9 to TRBJ2-7, with D perhaps TRBD1 (6 bases). CDR1 and CDR2 (germline): SEHNR, FQNEAQ (reference sequence). CDR3 length: 15 residues. V gave up 5 bases and J gave up 2 bases, with 16 bases separating them. The CDR3 nucleotides read TGTGCCAGCAGCCCAAGGACAGAGCAACCCTACGAGCAGTACTTC. Protein: CASSPRTEQPYEQYF.

This clone was counted only a few times. The V gene is TRBV2, the J gene TRBJ2-1; D might be TRBD1 or TRBD2, each matching 5 bases. There are 13 residues in the CDR3. The germline CDR1 and CDR2 sequences are SNHLY and FYNNEI. V shed 7 bases and J shed 0 bases, with 7 bases lying between them. This CDR3 is CASMRGSYNEQFF. The CDR3 coding sequence is TGTGCCAGCATGAGGGGCTCCTACAATGAGCAGTTCTTC.